The subject of this entry is one T cell receptor (beta chain). Its antigen is unknown. Second doses were pooled across both intervals (about 4 or about 12 weeks). The data were produced by immunoSEQ multiplex PCR, yet TCRdb's version contains in-frame clones alone and is incomplete. Found here are over 130,000 clones, 88% of them singletons; the top ten hold 3% to 3.5%. This entry comes from a study of T cell responses to AZD1222 COVID-19 vaccine. Whole-study findings and limits: Scientists sampled the repertoires only once the peak T cell response had passed. Researchers report vaccine-associated CD4 TCRs spanning spike, with dominance at 160-218 and 743-854. Most donors were white British, females outnumbered males, and clonal diversity was possibly underestimated.

Deletions cut 1 base from V and 2 bases from J, with 12 bases between. The CDR3 runs to 16 residues. Germline CDR1 SGHDN, CDR2 FVKESK. This sequence was found in an adult who received the AZD1222 COVID-19 vaccine. The V call is TRBV14, the J call TRBJ2-1; possibly TRBD1 or TRBD2 for D (5 bases each). The material sequenced was peripheral blood, taken 28 days after the second AZD1222 dose. The CDR3 region has the DNA TGTGCCAGCAGCCAAGTCTGGCAGGGACCCTACAATGAGCAGTTCTTC. It specifies CASSQVWQGPYNEQFF.